Each of the 27 T cell receptor beta chains below was sequenced from the same sample in a study of cytomegalovirus exposure and HLA in healthy donors. In the PCR, 60 Vbeta and 13 Jbeta primers were used. Assay used: immunoSEQ multiplex PCR; TCRdb lists only in-frame clones, some missing. The data contain about 190,000 clones, about 13% of them singletons. The sequencing input was PBMCs. The receptors were sampled from a man in his fifties in good health and CMV-seropositive.

The V and J genes are TRBV19 and TRBJ1-2; TRBD1 agrees at 10 bases. Germline V gives CDR1 LNHDA, CDR2 SQIVND (reference sequence). With 6 bases clipped from V and 6 bases from J, the junction kept 4 bases outside the gene matches. The CDR3 is 13 amino acids. DNA of the CDR3: TGTGCCAGTAGGGACAGGGGGTCGGATGGCTACACCTTC. It codes for CASRDRGSDGYTF.

V gene TRBV7-2 combines with J gene TRBJ2-1; 7 nucleotides line up with TRBD2. The CDR3 contains 15 residues. The V segment lost 1 base and the J segment 3 bases; nucleotides outside the gene matches: 3. The V gene's germline CDR1 is SGHTA and CDR2 FQGNSA. The CDR3 loop is CASSLGGSIYNEQFF. The CDR3 bases are TGTGCCAGCAGCTTAGGCGGGAGCATCTACAATGAGCAGTTCTTC.

In this sample, this clone turned up a few times. The CDR3 protein is CASSLEGQSGGTQYF. The CDR3 coding sequence is TGTGCCAGCAGCTTGGAGGGACAGAGTGGGGGGACCCAGTACTTC. The chain has TRBV11-3 and TRBJ2-5; D may be TRBD1 (7 bases). CDR3 length: 15 amino acids. V lost 3 bases and J lost 7, with 18 bases in between. Germline CDR1 reads SGHNT; CDR2 reads YENEEA.

This chain links TRBV28 with TRBJ1-6, with D possibly TRBD1 on 5 matching bases. The CDR3 is 10 amino acids. The V gene lost 6 bases and the J gene lost 12 bases, with 6 bases spanning the gap. Per the germline V gene, CDR1 is MDHEN and CDR2 is SYDVKM. The CDR3 DNA reads as TGTGCCAGCAGCCAGGGACCCCTCCACTTT. Residues: CASSQGPLHF. Full variable domain (outside the CDR3, taken from reference TRBV28 and TRBJ1-6): DVKVTQSSRYLVKRTGEKVFLECVQDMDHENMFWYRQDPGLGLRLIYFSYDVKMKEKGDIPEGYSVSREKKERFSLILESASTNQTSMYLCASSQGPLHFGNGTRLTVT.

A few counts support this clone. This sequence joins TRBV4-3 and TRBJ2-7; D is perhaps TRBD1 (5 bases). Trimming left V 0 bases short and J 4 bases short, with 16 bases between. CDR3 length: 16 amino acids. CDR1 is LGHNA and CDR2 is YSLEER in the germline V gene. The chain's CDR3 is CASSQDRVPRAYEQYF. In DNA, the CDR3 is TGCGCCAGCAGCCAAGATCGTGTACCCAGGGCTTACGAGCAGTACTTC.

The chain carries TRBV30 and TRBJ1-2; D might be TRBD1 (6 bases). Germline CDR1 GTSNPN, CDR2 SVGIG (reference sequence). V was shortened by 0 bases and J by 4 bases, with 9 bases between the two germline ends. The CDR3 runs to 13 residues. DNA of the CDR3: TGTGCCTGGAGTGTAGGGGGAAGCTATGGCTACACCTTC. Residues: CAWSVGGSYGYTF.

The rearrangement uses TRBV19 and TRBJ2-1; TRBD2 matches 8 bases. The germline V gene encodes CDR1 LNHDA and CDR2 SQIVND (reference sequence). V was clipped by 6 bases and J by 9 bases; unmatched bases: 10. The CDR3 contains 14 residues. CDR3 sequence reads: CASSPPGRGGEQFF. CDR3 nucleotide sequence: TGTGCCAGTAGCCCTCCCGGGAGGGGGGGTGAGCAGTTCTTC.

This sequence joins TRBV7-8 and TRBJ2-1; 7 bases align to TRBD2. The CDR3 contains 16 residues. Looked up from germline, CDR1 is SGHVS and CDR2 is FQNEAQ. Trimming at V came to 1 base and at J to 6 bases, leaving 9 bases not matched to a gene. CDR3 sequence: CASSLEGLVAGNEQFF. DNA of the CDR3: TGTGCCAGCAGCTTAGAGGGGCTAGTAGCGGGCAATGAGCAGTTCTTC.

This clone was seen a handful of times. This sequence joins TRBV5-1 and TRBJ2-7; 7 positions agree with TRBD1. The germline V gene has CDR1 SGHRS and CDR2 YFSETQ. This CDR3 has 15 amino acids. J gave up 0 bases and V 4 bases, and 7 bases lay outside the gene matches. The CDR3 loop is CASSKGGQSSYEQYF. The CDR3 coding sequence is TGCGCCAGCAGCAAAGGGGGACAGAGCTCCTACGAGCAGTACTTC.

The rearrangement links TRBV15 to TRBJ2-5; a weak D match, TRBD2 (7 bases). CDR1 and CDR2 from the germline V gene are LNHNV and YYDKDF (reference sequence). V lost 5 bases, J lost 5 bases, and 12 bases lay in between. The CDR3 spans 13 residues. The chain's CDR3 is CATSGRGGETQYF. The DNA of the CDR3 is TGTGCCACCAGCGGCAGGGGAGGGGAGACCCAGTACTTC.

V usage is TRBV5-6 and J usage is TRBJ2-7, with 7 bases lining up with TRBD1. V gave up 5 bases and J gave up 1 base; unmatched junction bases: 6. The CDR3 totals 14 residues. Germline assignment: CDR1 SGHDT and CDR2 YYEEEE. In DNA form, the CDR3 reads TGTGCCAGCAGAGGGGGACAGTTATCCTACGAGCAGTACTTC. It translates to CASRGGQLSYEQYF.

The rearrangement links TRBV28 to TRBJ1-6; tentatively, D is TRBD1 (6 bases). This CDR3 comprises 15 residues. Germline CDR1 and CDR2: MDHEN and SYDVKM. Trimming left V 0 bases short and J 8 bases short, with 11 bases between. CDR3 coding DNA: TGTGCCAGCAGTTTATGGGGGGCGGCGGATTCACCCCTCCACTTT. It encodes CASSLWGAADSPLHF.

The chain joins TRBV2 to TRBJ2-7; a possible D gene is TRBD1 (6 bases). V lost 4 bases to trimming and J lost 6 bases, with 13 bases between them. Germline values: CDR1 SNHLY, CDR2 FYNNEI. The CDR3 consists of 13 residues. Here the CDR3 reads CASSARQVGEQYF. The CDR3 nucleotides are TGTGCCAGCAGTGCACGACAGGTAGGCGAGCAGTACTTC.

V usage is TRBV27 and J usage is TRBJ2-7; D is possibly TRBD2 (5 bases). This CDR3 has 12 residues. V was cut by 1 base and J by 7 bases, with 8 bases left in between. The V gene's germline CDR1 is MNHEY and CDR2 SMNVEV (reference sequence). The CDR3 region has the DNA TGTGCCAGCAGTTTATTACGGGGTGAGCAGTACTTC. Its protein is CASSLLRGEQYF.

The chain links TRBV7-6 to TRBJ1-6, with D unresolved. The CDR3 extends over 17 amino acids. Trimming removed 5 bases at V and 0 bases at J, with 14 bases between. Germline V CDR1 and CDR2: SGHVS, FNYEAQ. Written as DNA, the CDR3 is TGTGCCAGCAGCCCCGAGGCGAGGCCCTCCTATAATTCACCCCTCCACTTT. Its translation is CASSPEARPSYNSPLHF.

This chain links TRBV6-5 with TRBJ2-5; 10 nucleotides agree with TRBD2. Germline trimming cut 6 bases from V and 3 bases from J; bases unmatched to any gene: 7. Germline CDR1 and CDR2: MNHEY and SVGAGI. The CDR3 has 15 residues. DNA for the CDR3: TGTGCCAGCAGGGCTAGCGGGGGCCTGAAAGAGACCCAGTACTTC. Protein: CASRASGGLKETQYF.

The gene calls are TRBV4-1 and TRBJ1-2; D not resolved. The germline gives CDR1 MGHRA, CDR2 YSYEKL. This CDR3 has 13 amino acids. The V gene lost 3 bases and the J gene lost 8 bases, with 13 bases spanning the gap. CDR3: CASSHERLRGYTF. Written as DNA, the CDR3 is TGCGCCAGCAGCCATGAGAGGTTAAGGGGCTACACCTTC.

V is TRBV7-3 and J is TRBJ2-7; 9 bases map to TRBD2. J was trimmed by 7 bases and V by 5 bases; bases with no gene match: 18. The CDR3 contains 17 residues. Germline loops: CDR1 SGHTA, CDR2 FQGTGA. In DNA, the CDR3 is TGTGCCAGCAGCCCCGGGGTAGCGGGGGCCTCAGTGAATGAGCAGTACTTC. This translates into CASSPGVAGASVNEQYF. The variable domain in full, with the rest retrieved from reference TRBV7-3 and TRBJ2-7, is GAGVSQTPSNKVTEKGKYVELRCDPISGHTALYWYRQSLGQGPEFLIYFQGTGAADDSGLPNDRFFAVRPEGSVSTLKIQRTERGDSAVYLCASSPGVAGASVNEQYFGPGTRLTVT.

The chain carries TRBV19 and TRBJ2-5; 10 bases are a match to TRBD1. In germline, CDR1 is LNHDA, CDR2 SQIVND (reference sequence). With 4 bases clipped from V and 1 base from J, the junction kept 0 bases outside the gene matches. This CDR3 spans 14 amino acids. The DNA of the CDR3 is TGTGCCAGTAGTAGGGACAGGGGCCAAGAGACCCAGTACTTC. Protein: CASSRDRGQETQYF.

The chain has TRBV19 and TRBJ1-4, with TRBD1 matching 9 bases. Germline V gene sequence: CDR1 LNHDA, CDR2 SQIVND (reference sequence). The CDR3 length is 15 residues. Trimming at V came to 5 bases and at J to 8 bases, leaving 9 bases not matched to a gene. CDR3 amino acids: CASSARQGGREKLFF. DNA of the CDR3: TGTGCCAGTAGTGCGCGACAGGGGGGGCGAGAAAAACTGTTTTTT.

The chain is built from TRBV2 and TRBJ2-7, with TRBD2 identical over 7 bases. Germline CDR1 SNHLY, CDR2 FYNNEI. Trimming cost V 5 bases and J 3 bases; bases outside gene matches: 10. This CDR3 is built from 15 residues. CDR3 DNA sequence: TGTGCCAGCAGTAAGGGAGAGCGGGGCATCTACGAGCAGTACTTC. Translated, it gives CASSKGERGIYEQYF.

This chain links TRBV7-2 with TRBJ1-2, with 8 bases identical to TRBD1. Germline lookup yields CDR1 SGHTA and CDR2 FQGNSA. The length of the CDR3 is 14 residues. The J segment lost 2 bases and the V segment lost 9 bases, leaving 8 bases of the junction unmatched. The CDR3 region has the DNA TGTGCCAGTGCGACCACAGGGGGGAACTATGGCTACACCTTC. This sequence encodes CASATTGGNYGYTF. The full variable domain, in which reference TRBV7-2 and TRBJ1-2 provide the parts outside the CDR3, is GAGVSQSPSNKVTEKGKDVELRCDPISGHTALYWYRQSLGQGLEFLIYFQGNSAPDKSGLPSDRFSAERTGGSVSTLTIQRTQQEDSAVYLCASATTGGNYGYTFGSGTRLTVV.

The chain uses TRBV12-5 and TRBJ1-1, with D possibly matching TRBD1 (5 bases). The CDR3 runs 13 residues. Per the germline V gene, CDR1 is LGHNT and CDR2 is FRNRAP. With 5 bases removed from V and 4 bases from J, the gap between germline ends came to 11 bases. The CDR3 nucleotides are TGTGCTAGTGGTCCACCTGACAGCACTGAAGCTTTCTTT. Protein: CASGPPDSTEAFF.

There are a few counts of this clone. The V gene is TRBV4-3, the J gene TRBJ2-2, with D hard to call. Trimming pared 2 bases from V and 4 bases from J, leaving 8 bases between. In germline, CDR1 is LGHNA, CDR2 YSLEER. This CDR3 region has 14 residues. The CDR3 coding sequence is TGCGCCAGCAGCCAAATGGCGGCCACCGGGGAGCTGTTTTTT. Translating gives CASSQMAATGELFF.

This clone was seen only a few times. J is TRBJ1-5 and V is TRBV2; 7 bases match TRBD1. The CDR3 runs 15 residues. V lost 2 bases to trimming and J lost 4 bases; unmatched junction nucleotides: 5. The germline V gene encodes CDR1 SNHLY and CDR2 FYNNEI. DNA for the CDR3: TGTGCCAGCAGTGAATACGTGACAGGGAATCAGCCCCAGCATTTT. Its translation is CASSEYVTGNQPQHF. Full variable domain (outside the CDR3, taken from reference TRBV2 and TRBJ1-5): EPEVTQTPSHQVTQMGQEVILRCVPISNHLYFYWYRQILGQKVEFLVSFYNNEISEKSEIFDDQFSVERPDGSNFTLKIRSTKLEDSAMYFCASSEYVTGNQPQHFGDGTRLSIL.

This clone was seen a few times. The rearrangement links TRBV6-1 to TRBJ2-3, with D perhaps matching TRBD2 (6 bases). Germline CDR1 MNHNS, CDR2 SASEGT. The CDR3 length is 16 residues. Trimming pared 4 bases from V and 0 bases from J, leaving 14 bases between. The CDR3 loop reads CASSGSGEVSTDTQYF. CDR3 nucleotides: TGTGCCAGCAGTGGATCCGGGGAGGTTAGCACAGATACGCAGTATTTT.

This clone was detected only a few times. The chain carries TRBV5-1 and TRBJ2-2; weak D call: TRBD1 (6 bases). Looked up from germline, CDR1 is SGHRS and CDR2 is YFSETQ. This CDR3 contains 14 residues. The V gene lost 6 bases and the J gene lost 4 bases, with 13 bases spanning the gap. The CDR3 reads CASTTQGGTGELFF. DNA for the CDR3: TGCGCCAGCACCACCCAAGGGGGCACCGGGGAGCTGTTTTTT.